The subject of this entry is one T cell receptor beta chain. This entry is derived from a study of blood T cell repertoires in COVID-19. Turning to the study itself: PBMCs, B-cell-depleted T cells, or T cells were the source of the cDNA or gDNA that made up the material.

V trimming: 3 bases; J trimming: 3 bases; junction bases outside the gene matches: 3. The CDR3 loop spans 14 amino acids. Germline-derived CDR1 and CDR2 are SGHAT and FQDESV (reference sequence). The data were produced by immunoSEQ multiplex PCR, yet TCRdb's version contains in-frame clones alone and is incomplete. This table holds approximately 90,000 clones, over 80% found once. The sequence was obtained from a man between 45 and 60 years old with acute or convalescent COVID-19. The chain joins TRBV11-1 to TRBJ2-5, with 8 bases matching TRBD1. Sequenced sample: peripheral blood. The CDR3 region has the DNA TGTGCCAGCAGCTTTAAGACAGGGGAAGAGACCCAGTACTTC. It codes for CASSFKTGEETQYF.